This entry features one T cell receptor (beta chain) sequence. These data originate in a study of blood T cell repertoires in COVID-19. Study information: COVID-19 samples from acute and convalescent phases originated in the United States, Italy and Spain. T cells, B-cell-depleted T cells, or PBMCs supplied cDNA or gDNA.

The authors' processing: Amplifying reference gene primers gave estimates of nucleated cell counts. The protocol was immunoSEQ multiplex PCR, while the TCRdb copy is restricted to in-frame clones and leaves out a portion. The V and J calls and clone size were taken over from that table, and D and trimming were inferred from the DNA. The sample holds under 200,000 clones, approximately 84% seen once. One Seattle source followed patients from active infection through their disease course. V dropped 0 bases and J dropped 2 bases, with 14 bases sitting between them. The CDR3 loop spans 16 amino acids. The germline CDR1 and CDR2 sequences are LGHNA and YSLEER.

This receptor was taken from a woman of 80 years or more with COVID-19, enrolled during active disease. This chain connects TRBV4-3 to TRBJ2-7, with D tentatively TRBD1 (6 bases). Sequencing used peripheral blood. CDR3 sequence: CASSQDLGTSPYEQYF. The CDR3 bases are TGCGCCAGCAGCCAAGATCTTGGGACAAGCCCCTACGAGCAGTACTTC.